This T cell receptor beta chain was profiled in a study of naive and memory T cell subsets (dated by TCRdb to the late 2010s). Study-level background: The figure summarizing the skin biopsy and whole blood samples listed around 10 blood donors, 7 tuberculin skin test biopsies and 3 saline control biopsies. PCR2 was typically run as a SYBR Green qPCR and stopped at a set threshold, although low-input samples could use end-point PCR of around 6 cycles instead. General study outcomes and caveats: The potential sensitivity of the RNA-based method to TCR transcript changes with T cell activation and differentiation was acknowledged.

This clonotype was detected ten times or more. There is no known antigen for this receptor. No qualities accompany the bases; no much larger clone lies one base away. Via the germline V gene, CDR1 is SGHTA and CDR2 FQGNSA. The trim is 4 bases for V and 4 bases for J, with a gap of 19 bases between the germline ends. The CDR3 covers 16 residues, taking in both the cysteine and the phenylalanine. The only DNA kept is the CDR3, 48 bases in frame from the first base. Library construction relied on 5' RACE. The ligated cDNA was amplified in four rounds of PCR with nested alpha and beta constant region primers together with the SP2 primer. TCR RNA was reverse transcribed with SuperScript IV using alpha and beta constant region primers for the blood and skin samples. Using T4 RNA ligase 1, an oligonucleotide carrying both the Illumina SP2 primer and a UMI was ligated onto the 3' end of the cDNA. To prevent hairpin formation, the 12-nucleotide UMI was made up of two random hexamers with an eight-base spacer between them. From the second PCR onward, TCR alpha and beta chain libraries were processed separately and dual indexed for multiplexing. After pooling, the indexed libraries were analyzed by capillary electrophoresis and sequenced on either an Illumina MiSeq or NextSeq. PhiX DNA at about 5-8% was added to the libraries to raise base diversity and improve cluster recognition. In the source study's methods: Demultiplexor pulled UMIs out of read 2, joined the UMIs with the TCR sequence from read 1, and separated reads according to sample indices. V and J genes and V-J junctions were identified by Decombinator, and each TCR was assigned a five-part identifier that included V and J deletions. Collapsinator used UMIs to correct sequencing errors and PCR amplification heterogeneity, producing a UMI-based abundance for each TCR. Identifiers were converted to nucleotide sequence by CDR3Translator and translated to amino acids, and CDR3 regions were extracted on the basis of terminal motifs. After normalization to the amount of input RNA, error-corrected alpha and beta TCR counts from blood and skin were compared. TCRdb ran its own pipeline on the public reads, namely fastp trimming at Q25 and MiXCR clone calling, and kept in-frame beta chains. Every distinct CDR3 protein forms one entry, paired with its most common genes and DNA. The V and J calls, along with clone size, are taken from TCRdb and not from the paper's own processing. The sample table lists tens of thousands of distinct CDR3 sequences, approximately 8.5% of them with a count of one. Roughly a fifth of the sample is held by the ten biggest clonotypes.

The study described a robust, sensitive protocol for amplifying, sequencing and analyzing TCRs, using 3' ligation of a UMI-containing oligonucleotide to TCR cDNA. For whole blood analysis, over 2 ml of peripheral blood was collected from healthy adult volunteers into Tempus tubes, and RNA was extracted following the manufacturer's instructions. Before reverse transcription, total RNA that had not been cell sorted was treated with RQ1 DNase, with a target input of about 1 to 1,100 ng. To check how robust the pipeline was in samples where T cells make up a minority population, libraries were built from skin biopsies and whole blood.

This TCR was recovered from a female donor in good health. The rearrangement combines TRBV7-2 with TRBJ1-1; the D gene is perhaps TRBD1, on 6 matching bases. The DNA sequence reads TGTGCCAGCAGCTCGGATAGCAACAGGGTCCGCACTGAAGCTTTCTTT. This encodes CASSSDSNRVRTEAFF.